A few counts support the clone carrying this TCR beta chain. The data were obtained in a study of identical twins. TCRdb ran MiXCR on the 5' RACE reads and lists one entry per CDR3 protein. The top ten hold around 0.52% of the sample, which has around 500,000 distinct CDR3 sequences, 13% to 15% seen once. Germline CDR1 reads SEHNR; CDR2 reads FQNEAQ (reference sequence). The V end was cut by 1 base, the J end by 2 bases, with 10 bases between. The CDR3 has 15 amino acids. Another study also made use of these data, one on yellow fever vaccine responses in identical twins.

Sequencing used CD4+ T cells sorted from blood. The sequence was collected from a woman aged 18-35 years in good health. V gene TRBV7-9 combines with J gene TRBJ2-3, with a weak D call TRBD1 (6 bases). CDR3: CASSLGTDLTDTQYF. DNA for the CDR3: TGTGCCAGCAGCTTAGGGACAGACCTCACAGATACGCAGTATTTT.